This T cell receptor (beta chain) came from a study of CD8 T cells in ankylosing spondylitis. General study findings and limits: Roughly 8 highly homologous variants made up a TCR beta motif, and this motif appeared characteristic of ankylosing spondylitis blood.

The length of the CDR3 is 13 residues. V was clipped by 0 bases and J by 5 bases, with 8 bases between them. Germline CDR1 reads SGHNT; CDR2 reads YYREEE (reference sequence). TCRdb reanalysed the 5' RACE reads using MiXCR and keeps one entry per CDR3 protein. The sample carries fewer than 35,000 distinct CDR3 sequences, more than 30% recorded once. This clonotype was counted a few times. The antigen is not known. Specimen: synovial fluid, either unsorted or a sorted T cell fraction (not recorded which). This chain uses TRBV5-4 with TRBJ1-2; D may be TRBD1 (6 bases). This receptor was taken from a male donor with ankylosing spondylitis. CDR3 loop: CASSLETGYGYTF. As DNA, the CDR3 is TGTGCCAGCAGCTTGGAAACAGGGTATGGCTACACCTTC.